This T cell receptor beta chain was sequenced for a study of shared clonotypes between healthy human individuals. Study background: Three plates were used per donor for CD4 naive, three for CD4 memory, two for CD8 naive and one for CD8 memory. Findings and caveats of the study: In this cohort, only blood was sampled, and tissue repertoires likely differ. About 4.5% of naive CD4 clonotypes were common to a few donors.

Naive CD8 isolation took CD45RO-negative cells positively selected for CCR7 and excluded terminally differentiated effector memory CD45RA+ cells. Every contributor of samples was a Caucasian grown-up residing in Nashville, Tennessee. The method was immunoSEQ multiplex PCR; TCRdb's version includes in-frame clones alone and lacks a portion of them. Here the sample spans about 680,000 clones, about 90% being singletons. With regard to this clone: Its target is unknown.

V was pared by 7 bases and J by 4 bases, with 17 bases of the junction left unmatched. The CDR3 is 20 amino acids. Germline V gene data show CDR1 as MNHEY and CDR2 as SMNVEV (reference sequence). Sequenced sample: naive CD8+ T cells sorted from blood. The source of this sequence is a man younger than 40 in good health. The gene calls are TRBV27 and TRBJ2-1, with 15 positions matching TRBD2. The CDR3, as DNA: TGTGCCAGCACTCCCGGGGGGACTAGCGGGAGGCTCTCTTTATACAATGAGCAGTTCTTC. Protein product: CASTPGGTSGRLSLYNEQFF.